The clone carrying this TCR beta chain occurred a few times. What it binds is not known. The sample is drawn from a study of T cell repertoires in cytomegalovirus infection. The wider study: TCR beta signatures that were public indicated CMV infection and matching HLA type. Findings and caveats of the study: Of the TCR beta families, the public ones yielded a cumulative frequency that identified carriers of CMV plus the relevant HLA. CMV-specific HLA-C-restricted TCR beta clonotypes dominated the ex vivo response.

Germline CDR1 is SQVTM and CDR2 is ANQGSEA. The CDR3 sequence is 15 residues long. V shed 0 bases and J shed 4 bases, with 14 bases lying between them. Via MiXCR, TCRdb re-called the reads, giving one row per CDR3 protein. The sample contains more than 85,000 distinct CDR3 sequences, more than 15% of which appear only once. The sequence was collected from a human donor in good health (CMV status not recorded). Some clones in this sample may be carry-over from other donors' samples. The genes are TRBV29-1 and TRBJ2-3; either TRBD1 or TRBD2 may supply D (5 bases each). The specimen was PBMCs. The CDR3 reads CSVEDTGRTADTQYF. DNA of the CDR3: TGCAGCGTTGAAGACACGGGGCGGACGGCAGATACGCAGTATTTT.